These 28 T cell receptor beta chains share one sample of origin, sequenced in a study of T cell responses to AZD1222 COVID-19 vaccine. TCRdb's copy holds only in-frame clones and misses some; the assay was immunoSEQ multiplex PCR. The sample has 150,000 to 200,000 clones, roughly 94% seen once; the top ten hold under 6%. Here the sequenced sample was peripheral blood, taken 28 days after the second AZD1222 dose. Receptors originate from an adult who received the AZD1222 COVID-19 vaccine.

The chain links TRBV10-3 to TRBJ2-3; maybe TRBD2 (5 bases). CDR1 ENHRY and CDR2 SYGVKD come from the germline V gene. This CDR3 has 14 amino acids. Trimming took 2 bases from V and 2 from J, leaving 8 bases between them. CDR3 sequence (DNA): TGTGCCATCAGTGAGAATGACTACACAGATACGCAGTATTTT. Its translation is CAISENDYTDTQYF.

V is TRBV15 and J is TRBJ1-1; the D is unclear. This CDR3 is 16 amino acids long. Germline CDR1 LNHNV, CDR2 YYDKDF (reference sequence). V was cut by 5 bases and J by 0 bases, with 16 bases left in between. The CDR3 coding sequence is TGTGCCACCAGCCGGCCTCCTGGAAGCCTGAACACTGAAGCTTTCTTT. Protein product: CATSRPPGSLNTEAFF. Using reference TRBV15 and TRBJ1-1 for the parts outside the CDR3, the full variable domain is DAMVIQNPRYQVTQFGKPVTLSCSQTLNHNVMYWYQQKSSQAPKLLFHYYDKDFNNEADTPDNFQSRRPNTSFCFLDIRSPGLGDTAMYLCATSRPPGSLNTEAFFGQGTRLTVV.

The V and J genes are TRBV28 and TRBJ1-3, with D perhaps TRBD1 (5 bases). Trimming left V 5 bases short and J 2 bases short, with 10 bases between. This CDR3 region has 14 residues. Germline V CDR1 and CDR2: MDHEN, SYDVKM. CDR3 residues: CASSPRGAGNTIYF. CDR3 in DNA: TGTGCCAGCAGTCCCCGGGGGGCTGGAAACACCATATATTTT.

This chain connects TRBV7-9 to TRBJ2-7; 9 positions agree with TRBD2. Germline loops: CDR1 SEHNR, CDR2 FQNEAQ (reference sequence). The CDR3 loop spans 14 amino acids. The J segment lost 6 bases and the V segment lost 5 bases, leaving 8 bases of the junction unmatched. CDR3 in amino acids: CASSPREGQGEQYF. Here the CDR3 DNA reads TGTGCCAGCAGCCCGCGGGAGGGCCAAGGCGAGCAGTACTTC.

The gene calls are TRBV6-5 and TRBJ1-4; D is undetermined. The CDR3 sequence is 14 residues long. CDR1 and CDR2 from the germline V gene are MNHEY and SVGAGI. V dropped 4 bases and J dropped 8 bases, with 14 bases sitting between them. Written as DNA, the CDR3 is TGTGCCAGCAGTTGGAGTCCAGGACGGGAAAAACTGTTTTTT. Translated, it gives CASSWSPGREKLFF.

The V and J genes are TRBV24-1 and TRBJ1-3; no clear D gene. CDR1 KGHDR and CDR2 SFDVKD come from the germline V gene. CDR3 length equals 16 residues. Trimming stripped 3 bases from V and 0 bases from J, with 11 bases between. CDR3 sequence (DNA): TGTGCCACCAGTGATACTACGGGGAGCTCTGGAAACACCATATATTTT. Its translation: CATSDTTGSSGNTIYF.

The rearrangement links TRBV27 to TRBJ1-1, with 7 bases matching TRBD1. CDR3 size: 17 residues. The V gene's germline CDR1 is MNHEY and CDR2 SMNVEV (reference sequence). V dropped 5 bases and J dropped 0; count of bases not matched to a gene: 12. The CDR3 coding sequence is TGTGCCAGCAGTACAACCCGACAGGGCTGGTTGAACACTGAAGCTTTCTTT. Protein sequence: CASSTTRQGWLNTEAFF.

The chain carries TRBV15 and TRBJ2-7, with D possibly being TRBD1 (6 bases). The CDR3 extends over 17 amino acids. Germline V CDR1 and CDR2: LNHNV, YYDKDF (reference sequence). V was shortened by 5 bases and J by 0 bases, with 20 bases between the two germline ends. This CDR3 is CATSGSTQGGGSYEQYF. In DNA form, the CDR3 reads TGTGCCACCAGCGGATCAACACAGGGTGGCGGCTCCTACGAGCAGTACTTC. The full variable domain, with the rest looked up from reference TRBV15 and TRBJ2-7, is DAMVIQNPRYQVTQFGKPVTLSCSQTLNHNVMYWYQQKSSQAPKLLFHYYDKDFNNEADTPDNFQSRRPNTSFCFLDIRSPGLGDTAMYLCATSGSTQGGGSYEQYFGPGTRLTVT.

V is TRBV28 and J is TRBJ2-7; 11 bases are shared with TRBD2. This CDR3 spans 15 amino acids. V shed 7 bases, J shed 1 base, and the junction held 6 bases outside the gene matches. Germline V gene lookup returns CDR1 MDHEN and CDR2 SYDVKM. CDR3 amino acids: CASNPGTSGSYEQYF. CDR3 coding DNA: TGTGCCAGCAATCCTGGGACTAGCGGATCCTACGAGCAGTACTTC.

V is TRBV12-5 and J is TRBJ2-2; possible D gene TRBD2, 6 bases. CDR1 and CDR2 from the germline V gene are LGHNT and FRNRAP. The CDR3 consists of 15 residues. The V gene lost 5 bases and the J gene lost 2 bases, with 12 bases spanning the gap. The CDR3 region is CASGEGLLNTGELFF. CDR3 sequence (DNA): TGTGCTAGTGGTGAGGGACTTTTAAACACCGGGGAGCTGTTTTTT.

The rearrangement joins TRBV12-3 or TRBV12-4 to TRBJ2-1; D ambiguous. The CDR3 runs to 12 residues. V lost 3 bases, J lost 7 bases, and 7 bases lay in between. CDR3 DNA: TGTGCCAGCAGTTTGGCATCGAATGAGCAGTTCTTC. Protein sequence: CASSLASNEQFF.

V gene TRBV27 combines with J gene TRBJ2-1, with 10 bases identical to TRBD2. The CDR3 spans 13 residues. Germline V gene lookup returns CDR1 MNHEY and CDR2 SMNVEV (reference sequence). V gave up 3 bases and J gave up 13 bases; unmatched junction bases: 6. The CDR3 DNA sequence: TGTGCCAGCAGTTTTGGGCTAGCGGGAGTCCAGTTCTTC. Amino acids: CASSFGLAGVQFF.

The CDR3 region is CASSQGTGDNSPLHF. CDR3 sequence (DNA): TGTGCCAGCAGCCAAGGGACAGGAGATAATTCACCCCTCCACTTT. J is TRBJ1-6 and V is TRBV3-1 (or the pseudogene TRBV3-2); 7 nucleotides agree with TRBD1. CDR1 LGHDT and CDR2 YNNKEL come from the germline V gene (reference sequence). V was pared by 1 base and J by 5 bases, with 2 bases of the junction left unmatched. This CDR3 is built from 15 residues.

The chain carries TRBV5-1 and TRBJ2-3, with 7 bases matching TRBD1. The germline V gene encodes CDR1 SGHRS and CDR2 YFSETQ. Trimming took 2 bases from V and 3 from J; bases not matched to a gene: 6. The CDR3 spans 15 residues. CDR3 bases: TGCGCCAGCAGCTTAGGGGGCACGAGGACAGATACGCAGTATTTT. Encoded protein: CASSLGGTRTDTQYF.

The CDR3 sequence: CASSPAKDSYNEQFF. The CDR3 bases are TGTGCCAGTAGTCCTGCGAAGGATTCCTACAATGAGCAGTTCTTC. The chain joins TRBV19 to TRBJ2-1; D not certain. CDR3 size: 15 residues. V lost 5 bases, J lost 1 base, and 12 bases lay in between. Germline V gene data show CDR1 as LNHDA and CDR2 as SQIVND (reference sequence).

V and J are TRBV19 and TRBJ2-1, with D uncertain. Germline CDR1 is LNHDA and CDR2 is SQIVND (reference sequence). Trimming took 7 bases from V and 8 from J, leaving 9 bases between them. The CDR3 runs 11 residues. CDR3 bases: TGTGCCAGTAATAGGAACGATGAGCAGTTCTTC. It specifies CASNRNDEQFF.

The chain employs TRBV6-2 or TRBV6-3 and TRBJ2-1, with 11 positions matching TRBD2. Losses at the gene ends were 0 bases for V and 8 bases for J; bases not matched to a gene: 12. Germline lookup yields CDR1 MNHEY and CDR2 SVGEGT. CDR3 length: 18 amino acids. The CDR3 DNA reads as TGTGCCAGCAGTTACTCCTTGGGGGAACTAGCGGGAGCAGATGAGCAGTTCTTC. Amino acid sequence: CASSYSLGELAGADEQFF.

This chain links TRBV5-1 with TRBJ1-1, with D maybe TRBD1 (5 bases). Trimming took 0 bases from V and 6 from J, leaving 15 bases between them. The germline V gene encodes CDR1 SGHRS and CDR2 YFSETQ. The CDR3 length is 15 residues. The CDR3 sequence: CASSLGDPLGAEAFF. The CDR3 region has the DNA TGCGCCAGCAGCTTGGGGGACCCCCTGGGTGCTGAAGCTTTCTTT.

The rearrangement uses TRBV21-1 and TRBJ2-7; the listed D gene, TRBD1, was not tested against the DNA. TRBV21-1 is a known pseudogene. The CDR3 runs 16 residues. CDR3 protein: CASSKDREPQTYEQYF. The DNA of the CDR3 is TGTGCCAGCAGCAAAGACAGGGAGCCCCAGACCTACGAGCAGTACTTC.

The genes are TRBV6-6 and TRBJ2-3; D is ambiguous. The germline V gene has CDR1 MNHNY and CDR2 SVGAGI (reference sequence). Trimming took 6 bases from V and 6 from J, leaving 10 bases between them. The CDR3 is 12 residues long. CDR3 nucleotides: TGTGCCAGCAGCCCTCGGTTGGATACGCAGTATTTT. It translates to CASSPRLDTQYF.

V usage is TRBV6-6 and J usage is TRBJ2-2; D could derive from TRBD1 or TRBD2 (5 bases each). The CDR3 is 16 residues long. Deletions cut 9 bases from V and 0 bases from J, with 17 bases between. Germline lookup yields CDR1 MNHNY and CDR2 SVGAGI (reference sequence). In DNA, the CDR3 is TGTGCCAGTAGGGGTCCCGGGACCACGAACACCGGGGAGCTGTTTTTT. It encodes CASRGPGTTNTGELFF.

The CDR3 DNA is TGTGCCAGCAGTTTAACCGCCGTGAACACTGAAGCTTTCTTT. Its protein is CASSLTAVNTEAFF. This chain uses TRBV27 with TRBJ1-1; D gene ambiguous. Trimming removed 2 bases at V and 0 bases at J, with 7 bases between. The germline gives CDR1 MNHEY, CDR2 SMNVEV (reference sequence). This CDR3 contains 14 residues.

The table lists this clone with a count of one. The chain carries TRBV27 and TRBJ1-1; D remains unclear. The CDR3 length is 11 residues. Trimming removed 8 bases at V and 1 base at J, with 5 bases between. Germline V gene data show CDR1 as MNHEY and CDR2 as SMNVEV (reference sequence). The CDR3 region has the DNA TGTGCCAGCGGCCCGAACACTGAAGCTTTCTTT. As protein: CASGPNTEAFF.

This chain links TRBV19 with TRBJ2-4; possible D gene TRBD2, 5 bases. Trimming took 5 bases from V and 10 from J, leaving 15 bases between them. Germline V gives CDR1 LNHDA, CDR2 SQIVND (reference sequence). The CDR3 has 13 amino acids. CDR3 DNA sequence: TGTGCCAGTAGTCCTGGCCATGGGGAGATTCAGTACTTC. Protein product: CASSPGHGEIQYF.

The V call is TRBV10-3, the J call TRBJ2-2; TRBD2 agrees at 7 bases. This CDR3 contains 14 residues. Germline loops: CDR1 ENHRY, CDR2 SYGVKD. Trimming at V came to 6 bases and at J to 3 bases, leaving 4 bases not matched to a gene. The CDR3 loop is CAISPSGDTGELFF. The CDR3 DNA reads as TGTGCCATCAGCCCTAGCGGAGACACCGGGGAGCTGTTTTTT.

The rearrangement links TRBV10-1 to TRBJ2-7; 7 bases map to TRBD2. The V gene end was trimmed by 11 bases and the J gene end by 3 bases; junction bases not matched to a gene: 7. In germline, CDR1 is WNHNN, CDR2 SYGVQD (reference sequence). This CDR3 comprises 12 residues. This CDR3 is CAGGGVGYEQYF. The CDR3 bases are TGCGCCGGTGGGGGGGTGGGCTACGAGCAGTACTTC.

This chain joins TRBV7-9 and TRBJ2-5; the D gene is possibly TRBD2 (7 bases). Germline-derived CDR1 and CDR2 are SEHNR and FQNEAQ (reference sequence). The CDR3 covers 16 residues. V was trimmed by 1 base and J by 1 base, leaving 13 bases between them. CDR3 DNA sequence: TGTGCCAGCAGCTTAGGAGCGGGACACCTCCAAGAGACCCAGTACTTC. Translated, it gives CASSLGAGHLQETQYF.

The chain combines TRBV5-1 with TRBJ2-7; maybe TRBD1 (5 bases). The CDR3 has 13 residues. Germline loops: CDR1 SGHRS, CDR2 YFSETQ. The V and J ends lost 1 base and 3 bases respectively, with 8 bases between them. CDR3 loop: CASSLNRRYEQYF. The CDR3, as DNA: TGCGCCAGCAGCTTGAACAGGCGCTACGAGCAGTACTTC. The whole variable domain, remainder taken from reference TRBV5-1 and TRBJ2-7, is KAGVTQTPRYLIKTRGQQVTLSCSPISGHRSVSWYQQTPGQGLQFLFEYFSETQRNKGNFPGRFSGRQFSNSRSEMNVSTLELGDSALYLCASSLNRRYEQYFGPGTRLTVT.